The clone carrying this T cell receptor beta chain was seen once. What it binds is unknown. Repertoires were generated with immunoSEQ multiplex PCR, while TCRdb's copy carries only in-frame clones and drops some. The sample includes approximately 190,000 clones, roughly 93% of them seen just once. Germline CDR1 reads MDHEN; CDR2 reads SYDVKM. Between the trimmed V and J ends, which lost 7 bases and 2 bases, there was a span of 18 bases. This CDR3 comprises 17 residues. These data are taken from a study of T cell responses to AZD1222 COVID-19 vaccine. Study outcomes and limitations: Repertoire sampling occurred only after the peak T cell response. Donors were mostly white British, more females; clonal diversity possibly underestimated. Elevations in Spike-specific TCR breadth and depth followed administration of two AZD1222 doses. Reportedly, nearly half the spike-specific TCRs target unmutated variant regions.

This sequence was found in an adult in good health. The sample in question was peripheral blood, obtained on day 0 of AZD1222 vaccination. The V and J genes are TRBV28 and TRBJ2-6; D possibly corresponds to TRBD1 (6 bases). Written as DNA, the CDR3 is TGTGCCAGCATCCCAGGGGATTGGGCTGCTGGGGCCAACGTCCTGACTTTC. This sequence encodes CASIPGDWAAGANVLTF. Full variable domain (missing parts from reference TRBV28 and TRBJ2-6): DVKVTQSSRYLVKRTGEKVFLECVQDMDHENMFWYRQDPGLGLRLIYFSYDVKMKEKGDIPEGYSVSREKKERFSLILESASTNQTSMYLCASIPGDWAAGANVLTFGAGSRLTVL.